Given below is one TCR beta chain in context. Its antigen is not known. Profiled with immunoSEQ multiplex PCR; TCRdb holds only in-frame clones, not every one. The sample shows 53,000 or so clones, around nine tenths of them seen only once. CDR3 length equals 19 residues. V lost 4 bases, J lost 3 bases, and 16 bases stayed unmatched. Germline CDR1 is SEHNR and CDR2 is FQNEAQ (reference sequence). The record originates from a study of radiotherapy plus CTLA-4 blockade in lung cancer. Study results and caveats: In blood, TCR clones derived from the tumor expanded after radiotherapy plus ipilimumab.

This specimen consisted of peripheral blood, obtained from a patient treated with radiotherapy plus ipilimumab. The sequence derives from a human donor with non-small cell lung cancer whose response to radiotherapy plus ipilimumab could not be evaluated. The chain is built from TRBV7-9 and TRBJ1-2, with 11 bases lining up with TRBD1. The CDR3 DNA is TGTGCCAGCAGCTCTAGGCGACGGGACAGGGGGGACTTGGACTATGGCTACACCTTC. Translated: CASSSRRRDRGDLDYGYTF.